This T cell receptor beta chain was identified in a study of beta chain features in type 1 diabetes. Study information: Sorted cell examination encompassed approximately 110 million cells across all samples. Study-wide results and limits: PCR might favor shorter templates, equally in patients and controls. In every one of the four CD4+ subsets, TCRB CDR3s were moderately but significantly shorter in Type 1 diabetes patients.

This clone appeared a few times. No antigen is known for it. What was sequenced were expressed TCRB transcripts, since all of the isolated RNA had been reverse transcribed. This table comes from immunoSEQ multiplex PCR, and its TCRdb copy is limited to in-frame clones, with some not included. The sample carries 300,000 or so clones, approximately 15% recorded once. Only one heparinised blood draw was taken per donor, and its volume averaged approximately 120 mL. The authors sorted CD4+ naive, central memory, regulatory and stem cell-like memory cells via CD45RO/CCR7/CD25/CD127/CD95/CD27. CDR1 and CDR2 (germline): SGHRS, YFSETQ. The CDR3 is 14 amino acids. The V and J ends lost 5 bases and 1 base respectively, with 10 bases between them.

The sequence derives from a man aged 30 to 39 with type 1 diabetes. The material sequenced was naive CD4+ T cells from blood. The chain uses TRBV5-1 and TRBJ2-1; a possible D gene is TRBD2 (5 bases). CDR3 protein: CASRGGGSYNEQFF. The CDR3 DNA sequence: TGCGCCAGCAGAGGAGGCGGGTCCTACAATGAGCAGTTCTTC.